This T cell receptor beta chain was sequenced in a study of blood T cell repertoires in COVID-19. Whole-study context: Italy, Spain and the United States were the sources of the convalescent and acute COVID-19 samples. Sample material is recorded as cDNA or gDNA derived from T cells, B-cell-depleted T cells, or PBMCs.

Those enrolled, adults aged roughly 18 to 95 years, came from 20 to 25 US areas. This CDR3 is built from 12 residues. CDR1 is LNHDA, CDR2 SQIVND, per germline (reference sequence). V trimming: 4 bases; J trimming: 8 bases; junction bases outside the gene matches: 3. In the original workflow: Estimates of nucleated cell counts were drawn from the amplification of reference gene primers. Generated by immunoSEQ multiplex PCR, the TCRdb table keeps only in-frame clones and is missing some. That table is the source of V, J and clone size, and D and trimming were worked out from the DNA. The sample lists over 200,000 clones, 90% to 95% occurring once.

V usage is TRBV19 and J usage is TRBJ1-1; 8 bases agree with TRBD1. The receptor was isolated from a human donor in a cohort exposed to, infected with or recovered from COVID-19 (not recorded which). The donor label of this sample is uncertain. The specimen was PBMCs or T cells enriched from blood (not recorded which). CDR3 DNA sequence: TGTGCCAGTAGTAGGACAGGGTTGGAAGCTTTCTTT. It encodes CASSRTGLEAFF.